This TCR beta chain was observed in a study of CXCR3-negative and CXCR3-positive naive CD8 T cells. The V gene's germline CDR1 is SGHRS and CDR2 YFSETQ. This CDR3 has 13 residues. Libraries of TRB cDNA were made by 5' RACE and carried UMIs. One entry per CDR3 protein, without DNA, is what TCRdb gives after re-calling the 5' RACE reads. The listing contains approximately 83,000 distinct CDR3 sequences. Whole-study findings and limits: CXCR3-negative naive cells had less hydrophobic TRB CDR3s than did CXCR3-positive naive cells. Within a donor, both naive subsets shared TRBV-TRBJ usage, unlike memory cells. Naive subsets had comparable surface CD5, so TRB CDR3 properties gauged TCR strength.

Of note for this clonotype: The antigen is unknown.

The TCR was taken from a human donor in good health. Some clones in this sample may be carry-over from other donors' samples. What was sequenced was naive CXCR3- CD8+ T cells from blood. Subset described: CD45RO-CCR7+CD27+CD95- naive CD8+ T cells lacking CXCR3 (TNR3-). The chain uses TRBV5-1 and TRBJ2-7; no DNA is available, so the TRBD1 call from TCRdb remains unchecked. CDR3 sequence reads: CASSLDSPREQYF.